This T cell receptor (beta chain) was sequenced for a study of vaccination and CD4 T cells after COVID-19. Treatment noted: roughly ten-day PBMC culture with coronavirus spike peptide pools or control peptides (ViraFEST assay). Germline V gives CDR1 MNHEY, CDR2 SVGEGT. This CDR3 has 11 residues. V lost 4 bases and J 9 bases, leaving 4 bases between the germline ends. For this clonotype: Antigen specificity is unknown.

Oncomine TCR Beta short-read sequencing was applied to DNA from cultured CD4+ T cells. Genomic DNA was drawn out of CD4+ T cells grown in culture. TCRdb processed the PCR reads anew with MiXCR; each CDR3 protein has one entry. The table shows 11,000 to 15,000 distinct CDR3 sequences, with roughly 60% occurring only once. The V call is TRBV6-2 or TRBV6-3, the J call TRBJ2-6; D uncertain. This sequence originates from a human donor who had recovered from COVID-19. The sequenced sample consisted of CD4+ T cells from blood, cultured in vitro. CDR3 in DNA: TGTGCCAGCAGTTTTGACAACGTCCTGACTTTC. This gives the protein CASSFDNVLTF.